The present T cell receptor beta chain was sequenced within a study of T cells in Graves' hyperthyroidism and ophthalmopathy. Notes on the study in general: Ophthalmopathy stood apart from stable hyperthyroidism in a 13 V-J model.

V shed 4 bases and J 5 bases; nucleotides not matched to a gene: 1. The CDR3 length is 12 residues. Germline V gene sequence: CDR1 LNHNV, CDR2 YYDKDF (reference sequence). This clonotype appeared many times. Its antigen remains unknown. Regions amplified from RNA transcripts were the TCR beta CDR3 regions. An initial round of RT-PCR targeting the TCR CDR3 relied on the HTBI primer set. One entry per CDR3 protein results from TCRdb running MiXCR on the multiplex PCR reads. The table has more than 350,000 distinct CDR3 sequences, more than 12% seen once. The sequence was collected from a woman under 40 with Graves' hyperthyroidism. The gene calls are TRBV15 and TRBJ1-1, with 7 bases lining up with TRBD1. Sequencing was carried out using blood. This chain's CDR3 is CATSTRGTEAFF. In DNA, the CDR3 is TGTGCCACCAGCACCAGGGGGACTGAAGCTTTCTTT.